This T cell receptor beta chain was observed in a study of CD4 T cells in relation to SARS-CoV-2 and coronaviruses. Across the whole study: The negative reference was HIV-1 Nef peptide pool or peptide-free culture.

To note about this clone: The target antigen is unknown.

V was clipped by 4 bases and J by 4 bases, with 10 bases between them. The CDR3 spans 14 residues. Germline V lookup: CDR1 MDHEN, CDR2 SYDVKM. Clones were sequenced by immunoSEQ multiplex PCR, and TCRdb holds only the in-frame ones, with some missing. The sample carries under 14,000 clones, roughly three quarters recorded once. Notes on the study in general: Crossreactive clones expanded significantly less to SARS-CoV-2 than monoreactive clones.

CD4+ T cells from unexposed donors were obtained before the COVID-19 pandemic (2011-2018). Isolation of CD4+ T cells took place after roughly nine days in culture. Testing used SARS-CoV-2 S/N and four cold-coronavirus spikes on unexposed-donor CD4+ T cells, cells permitting. The chain joins TRBV28 to TRBJ2-2; TRBD1 might be the D (6 bases). Sequenced input: CD4+ T cells from PBMCs, cultured in vitro. This clonotype was sampled from a human donor in good health. The CDR3 region has the DNA TGTGCCAGCAGTTCGGGACACCCCACCGGGGAGCTGTTTTTT. Encoded protein: CASSSGHPTGELFF.